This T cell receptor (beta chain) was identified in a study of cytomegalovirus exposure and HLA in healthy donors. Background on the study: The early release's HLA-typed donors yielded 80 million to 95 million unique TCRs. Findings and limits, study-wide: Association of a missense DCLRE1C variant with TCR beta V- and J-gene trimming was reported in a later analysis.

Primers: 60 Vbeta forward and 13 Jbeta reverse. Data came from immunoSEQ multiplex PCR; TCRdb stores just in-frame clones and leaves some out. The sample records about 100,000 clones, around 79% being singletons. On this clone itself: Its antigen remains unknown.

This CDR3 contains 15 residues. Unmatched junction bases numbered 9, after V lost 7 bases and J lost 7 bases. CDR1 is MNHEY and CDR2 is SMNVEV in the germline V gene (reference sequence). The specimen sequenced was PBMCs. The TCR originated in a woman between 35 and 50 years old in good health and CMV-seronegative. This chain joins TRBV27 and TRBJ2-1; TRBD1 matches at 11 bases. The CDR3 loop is CASTGQGAFGNEQFF. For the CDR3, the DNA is TGTGCCAGCACCGGACAGGGGGCGTTCGGAAATGAGCAGTTCTTC.